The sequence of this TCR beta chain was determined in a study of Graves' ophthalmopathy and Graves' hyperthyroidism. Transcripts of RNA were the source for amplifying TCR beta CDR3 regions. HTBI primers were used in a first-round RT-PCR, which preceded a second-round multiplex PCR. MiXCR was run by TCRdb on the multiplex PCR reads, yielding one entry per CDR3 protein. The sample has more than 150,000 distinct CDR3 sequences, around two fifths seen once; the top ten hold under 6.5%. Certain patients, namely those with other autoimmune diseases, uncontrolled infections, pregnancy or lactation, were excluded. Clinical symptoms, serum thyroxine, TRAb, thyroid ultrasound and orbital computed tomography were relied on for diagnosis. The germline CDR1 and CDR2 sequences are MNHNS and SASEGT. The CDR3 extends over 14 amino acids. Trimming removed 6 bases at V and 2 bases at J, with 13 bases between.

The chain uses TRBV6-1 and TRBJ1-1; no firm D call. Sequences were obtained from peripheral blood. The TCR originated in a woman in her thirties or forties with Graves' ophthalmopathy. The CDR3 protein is CASRVRTGNTEAFF. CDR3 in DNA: TGTGCCAGCAGAGTTAGGACGGGAAACACTGAAGCTTTCTTT.